Given below is one T cell receptor beta chain in context. No antigen is known for it. Base qualities are not at hand, and no much larger clone is one base apart. The sample belongs to a study of regulatory T cells in long-lasting Graves disease (dated by TCRdb to the early 2020s). General notes on the study: Patients with newly diagnosed Graves' disease had been on antithyroid drugs for under 3 months. Persistent Graves' disease patients were compared with newly diagnosed Graves' disease patients by peripheral blood TCR sequencing and RNA sequencing. The study was registered as a clinical trial and conducted in China. A total of around 35 samples were covered by TCR sequencing, comprising some 13 persistent and around 20 newly diagnosed Graves' disease patients. General conclusions and limits of the study: Persistent patients shared more public clonotypes among themselves (roughly 2,700) than newly diagnosed patients did (more than 950). The authors noted that the small sample size was a limitation that may lower accuracy. Sequencing and analysis were limited to the TCR beta chain. TRBV28, TRBJ1-2 and TRBJ2-5 were preferentially used in persistent disease, while TRBV20-1 and TRBJ2-1 were favored in newly diagnosed disease. Persistent Graves' disease patients showed lower TCR Shannon entropy and fewer highly expanded clones than newly diagnosed patients, suggesting clonal expansion. Only peripheral blood was studied, because thyroid tissue, the primary lesion, was inaccessible.

Sample time point, as interpreted from the label and publication: newly diagnosed GD, antithyroid drugs for less than 3 months. For both TCR sequencing and RNA sequencing, RNA was extracted from PBMCs using TRIzol. The diagnosis of Graves' disease followed American Thyroid Association guidelines. Recruitment of patients was carried out at an endocrinology department in Xi'an, China. Each patient gave 9 to 10 milliliters of peripheral blood, collected in an EDTA anticoagulant tube. Ficoll Paque Plus density gradient separation was used to isolate PBMCs, and no additional T cell sorting was done. RNA quality was checked with an Agilent 2100 Bioanalyzer and agarose gel, and concentration with a NanoDrop 2000. Receptors were amplified or captured by multiplex PCR. This sample was sequenced with an Illumina HiSeq 4000. iRepertoire HTBI primers and Arm-PCR amplification of CDR3 regions were used to construct TCR beta libraries. Before sequencing, the PCR products went through gel purification. The paper's data handling went like this. A total of fewer than 65 TRBV and under 15 TRBJ segments were identified across samples and were used for gene usage analysis of CDR3 amino acid clonotypes. Filtered high-quality paired reads were merged into contigs using COPE and FqMerger. BLAST was used to align contigs to IMGT TRBV, TRBD and TRBJ reference genes, with CDR3 defined following IMGT. Highly expanded clones were defined as clonotypes with a frequency above 0.1%. Repertoire diversity was measured by Shannon entropy, and V-J evenness by the Gini coefficient. A clonotype was considered public if more than one individual shared it. TCRdb trimmed public reads at Q25 via fastp, called clones via MiXCR and kept in-frame beta chains. Rows merge per CDR3 protein into single entries with the most common DNA and genes. What appears here as the V and J calls and clone size reflects TCRdb's work, not the paper's. This sample comprises around 500,000 distinct CDR3 sequences, 12% of them detected only once. The ten largest make up roughly 8.9% of the sample.

At the junction V is shortened by 5 bases and J by 3 bases; bases outside the gene matches: 9. From cysteine to phenylalanine, the CDR3 is 17 amino acids long. CDR3 DNA only is kept here, 51 bases in frame from base 1. The same data also went into a second study, on T cells in Graves' hyperthyroidism and ophthalmopathy. According to the second study: Graves' hyperthyroidism was defined as stable when no progression to ophthalmopathy occurred over 18 months of follow-up. Hyperthyroidism patients were aged 18 to 65 years and newly diagnosed, with disease duration of less than 2 months. The study excluded patients with uncontrolled infections, other autoimmune diseases, pregnancy or lactation. Diagnoses were established on the basis of clinical symptoms, serum thyroxine and TRAb, thyroid ultrasound, and orbital computed tomography. The first round of RT-PCR for the TCR CDR3 was performed with the HTBI primer set and the Qiagen OneStep RT-PCR kit. Most expanded thyroid clonotypes (frequency above 0.001) were also detected in blood, suggesting blood repertoires may reflect thyroid immune responses. Ophthalmopathy was separated from stable hyperthyroidism by a 13 V-J signature model, with over 85% sensitivity and roughly 81% specificity obtained in cross-validation and 80%/75% obtained in testing. In validation, progression to ophthalmopathy was predicted by the model with nearly 71% sensitivity and nearly 75% specificity, a median of approximately 7.1 months before onset. TCR V-J signatures able to tell the groups apart were searched for in a discovery cohort of approximately 95 patients, of whom roughly 42 had Graves' ophthalmopathy and about 55 had stable Graves' hyperthyroidism. Whether ophthalmopathy could be predicted prospectively was tested in an independent validation cohort made up of 18 to 20 hyperthyroidism patients plus 17 patients who later progressed to ophthalmopathy. For training and testing, the roughly 97 patients in the discovery cohort were randomly divided in a 7:3 ratio. In several Graves' hyperthyroidism patients, the study also compared T-cell repertoires from thyroid tissue with T-cell repertoires from blood. After blood sampling, hyperthyroidism patients were treated with methimazole at a starting dose of 30 mg daily, and ophthalmopathy patients were treated with high-dose intravenous methylprednisolone. A second multiplex PCR round built the libraries, followed by size selection and purification. The libraries were sequenced on an Illumina HiSeq2000 using paired-end 100 bp reads. SOAPnuke was used to process the raw data, removing reads that contained adapters or uncalled bases, had a mean Phred below 15, or lacked an exact match to the constant primer or identifier. High-quality paired reads were merged with COPE v1.2.5, and unique nucleotide sequences were defined as clonotypes. MiTCR v1.1 was used to align clonotypes to the IMGT TRBV, TRBD and TRBJ reference segments. Analysis was restricted to V-J combinations with a frequency above 0.0001, which covered roughly 99% of repertoires. The TCS score was defined as the ratio of F50 (clonal expansion) to E x V (chaos), calculated using BLOSUM62-based TCRdist between CDR3 peptides within each V-J. Welch's t-statistics and random forest reduced around 550 V-J features to 10 to 15, which were used in a naive Bayes classifier (R e1071). No statistical method was used to fix the sample size in advance, and group allocation was not hidden from the investigators. The paper describes TCR Vbeta CDR3 sequencing of 135 peripheral blood samples, made up of under 50 ophthalmopathy patients, roughly 80 hyperthyroidism patients and roughly 17 progressor patients.

This TCR was recovered from a woman in her thirties with Graves disease. Donor details come from another sample of the same person, matched by shared clones. The starting material was peripheral blood mononuclear cells (PBMCs), obtained at new diagnosis, from a patient treated with antithyroid drugs. The chain is made from TRBV12-3 or TRBV12-4 and TRBJ2-1; 11 bases in between match TRBD1. The sequenced DNA: TGTGCCAGCAGTACGACCGGGACAGGGGGATACTACAATGAGCAGTTCTTC. It translates to CASSTTGTGGYYNEQFF.